Each of the 17 T cell receptor beta chains below was sequenced from the same sample in a study of T cell responses to AZD1222 COVID-19 vaccine. Generated by immunoSEQ multiplex PCR, the TCRdb table keeps only in-frame clones and is missing some. The repertoire holds under 200,000 clones, with 87% as singletons. Sample: peripheral blood, taken 28 days after the second AZD1222 dose. The origin of the receptors is an adult who received the AZD1222 COVID-19 vaccine.

The V gene is TRBV2, the J gene TRBJ2-2, with 11 bases identical to TRBD2. CDR1 and CDR2 from the germline V gene are SNHLY and FYNNEI. The CDR3 length is 14 residues. Trimming removed 10 bases from V and 6 bases from J; junction bases left unmatched: 7. CDR3 sequence: CAISLAGGPGELFF. CDR3 nucleotide sequence: TGTGCCATCTCATTAGCGGGGGGGCCCGGGGAGCTGTTTTTT. The entire variable domain, with the rest obtained from reference TRBV2 and TRBJ2-2, is as follows: EPEVTQTPSHQVTQMGQEVILRCVPISNHLYFYWYRQILGQKVEFLVSFYNNEISEKSEIFDDQFSVERPDGSNFTLKIRSTKLEDSAMYFCAISLAGGPGELFFGEGSRLTVL.

The genes are TRBV6-5 and TRBJ2-7; no reliable D call. Germline V gene data show CDR1 as MNHEY and CDR2 as SVGAGI. V lost 5 bases to trimming and J lost 3 bases, with 14 bases between them. The CDR3 sequence is 14 residues long. For the CDR3, the DNA is TGTGCCAGCAGTACGATTCCTTCCGGCTACGAGCAGTACTTC. As protein: CASSTIPSGYEQYF.

This chain links TRBV5-1 with TRBJ2-2, with 11 bases identical to TRBD1. Germline CDR1 and CDR2: SGHRS and YFSETQ. CDR3 length: 15 amino acids. V shed 2 bases, J shed 6 bases, and the junction held 3 bases outside the gene matches. The CDR3 is CASSLPGQGAGELFF. CDR3 bases: TGCGCCAGCAGCTTACCGGGACAGGGGGCCGGGGAGCTGTTTTTT. The entire variable domain, with the rest obtained from reference TRBV5-1 and TRBJ2-2, is as follows: KAGVTQTPRYLIKTRGQQVTLSCSPISGHRSVSWYQQTPGQGLQFLFEYFSETQRNKGNFPGRFSGRQFSNSRSEMNVSTLELGDSALYLCASSLPGQGAGELFFGEGSRLTVL.

The V gene is TRBV7-2, the J gene TRBJ1-2; TRBD1 aligns across 7 bases. With V trimmed by 4 bases and J by 7 bases, 6 bases remained unmatched. CDR1 and CDR2 (germline): SGHTA, FQGNSA. This CDR3 has 13 amino acids. This CDR3 is CASSSQGFGGYTF. DNA for the CDR3: TGTGCCAGCAGCTCACAGGGGTTCGGTGGCTACACCTTC.

This rearrangement joins TRBV7-9 to TRBJ1-3; D remains unclear. V shed 2 bases and J shed 10 bases, with 9 bases lying between them. This CDR3 has 12 residues. In germline, CDR1 is SEHNR, CDR2 FQNEAQ (reference sequence). The CDR3 bases are TGTGCCAGCAGCTTACACGGGGATACCATATATTTT. This translates into CASSLHGDTIYF.

The chain links TRBV7-8 to TRBJ2-2; TRBD1 matches 7 bases. This CDR3 is built from 15 residues. CDR1 is SGHVS, CDR2 FQNEAQ, per germline. V shed 5 bases, J shed 2 bases, and the junction held 5 bases outside the gene matches. This chain's CDR3 is CASSHRDSNTGELFF. CDR3 DNA: TGTGCCAGCAGCCACCGGGACAGCAACACCGGGGAGCTGTTTTTT.

V gene TRBV27 combines with J gene TRBJ1-1; tentatively, D is TRBD1 (5 bases). This CDR3 has 12 residues. V was trimmed by 6 bases and J by 6 bases, leaving 11 bases between them. In germline, CDR1 is MNHEY, CDR2 SMNVEV (reference sequence). The CDR3 coding sequence is TGTGCCAGCAGCAGTGTGGGGGCTGAAGCTTTCTTT. Its translation: CASSSVGAEAFF.

This sequence joins TRBV3-1 (or the pseudogene TRBV3-2) and TRBJ1-2; the match to TRBD1 covers 10 bases. The CDR3 has 15 amino acids. CDR1 and CDR2 (germline): LGHDT, YNNKEL (reference sequence). V was clipped by 4 bases and J by 7 bases; unmatched bases: 9. CDR3 region: CASSPTPTGGFGYTF. In DNA form, the CDR3 reads TGTGCCAGCAGCCCCACCCCGACAGGGGGCTTTGGCTACACCTTC.

The rearrangement uses TRBV6-5 and TRBJ1-1, with a possible D match to TRBD1 (6 bases). V was clipped by 4 bases and J by 5 bases, with 17 bases between them. The CDR3 is 15 residues long. Germline V gives CDR1 MNHEY, CDR2 SVGAGI. The CDR3 DNA follows: TGTGCCAGCAGTTCCGCTGGGGGGCGCAGTACTGAAGCTTTCTTT. It encodes CASSSAGGRSTEAFF.

This chain connects TRBV19 to TRBJ1-5; D is undetermined. Germline assignment: CDR1 LNHDA and CDR2 SQIVND (reference sequence). The CDR3 runs 13 residues. The V gene lost 2 bases and the J gene lost 4 bases, with 6 bases spanning the gap. The CDR3 DNA reads as TGTGCCAGTAGTATATCAGGTAATCAGCCCCAGCATTTT. Encoded protein: CASSISGNQPQHF.

This clone was seen once. The genes are TRBV4-2 and TRBJ1-2; no clear D gene. Germline V gene lookup returns CDR1 LGHNA and CDR2 YNFKEQ. The CDR3 spans 12 residues. Trimming removed 4 bases from V and 3 bases from J, with 6 bases in between. CDR3 sequence: CASSRSDYGYTF. Here the CDR3 DNA reads TGTGCCAGCAGCCGGAGCGACTATGGCTACACCTTC.

The V and J genes are TRBV7-6 and TRBJ2-3; the match to TRBD2 covers 12 bases. The CDR3 covers 17 residues. Germline values: CDR1 SGHVS, CDR2 FNYEAQ. V dropped 4 bases and J dropped 2; count of bases not matched to a gene: 7. CDR3 sequence (DNA): TGTGCCAGCAGCTCACAGACTAGCGGGGGACACACAGATACGCAGTATTTT. Its protein product is CASSSQTSGGHTDTQYF.

The chain carries TRBV12-5 and TRBJ1-1; no definite D call. Germline V gene lookup returns CDR1 LGHNT and CDR2 FRNRAP. V gave up 1 base and J gave up 0 bases, with 9 bases separating them. CDR3 size: 15 residues. CDR3 sequence reads: CASGLGIGMNTEAFF. The CDR3 DNA is TGTGCTAGTGGTTTGGGGATCGGAATGAACACTGAAGCTTTCTTT.

The chain joins TRBV13 to TRBJ2-2; TRBD1 might be the D (5 bases). Germline CDR1 PRHDT, CDR2 FYEKMQ (reference sequence). The CDR3 runs to 19 residues. Trimming pared 8 bases from V and 0 bases from J, leaving 25 bases between. CDR3 DNA sequence: TGTGCCAGCCGGTCAATTTCTGGCAGGGCCAGGACGAACACCGGGGAGCTGTTTTTT. This gives the protein CASRSISGRARTNTGELFF. The full variable domain, rest sourced from reference TRBV13 and TRBJ2-2, is AAGVIQSPRHLIKEKRETATLKCYPIPRHDTVYWYQQGPGQDPQFLISFYEKMQSDKGSIPDRFSAQQFSDYHSELNMSSLELGDSALYFCASRSISGRARTNTGELFFGEGSRLTVL.

J is TRBJ2-7 and V is TRBV7-2; D perhaps matches TRBD1 (6 bases). Trimming cost V 5 bases and J 7 bases, with 21 bases left between them. CDR1 is SGHTA, CDR2 FQGNSA, per germline. This CDR3 has 15 amino acids. The CDR3 here is CASSTTQGRSWEQYF. The DNA of the CDR3 is TGTGCCAGCAGCACCACACAGGGTAGATCTTGGGAGCAGTACTTC.

This clone was counted a single time. The chain employs TRBV27 and TRBJ2-3; D is unclear. V lost 3 bases and J lost 6, with 13 bases in between. The CDR3 is made up of 14 amino acids. Per the germline V gene, CDR1 is MNHEY and CDR2 is SMNVEV (reference sequence). The CDR3 here is CASSFRQIRDTQYF. The CDR3 nucleotides are TGTGCCAGCAGTTTTAGGCAGATTCGTGATACGCAGTATTTT.

Only a few counts were recorded for this clone. V usage is TRBV19 and J usage is TRBJ2-7; the match to TRBD2 covers 10 bases. V lost 4 bases and J lost 2; bases outside the gene matches: 8. CDR3 size: 16 residues. Germline CDR1 LNHDA, CDR2 SQIVND (reference sequence). As DNA, the CDR3 is TGTGCCAGTAGTACTAGCGGGGGCCTTCGACCCTACGAGCAGTACTTC. It encodes CASSTSGGLRPYEQYF.